A selection of T cell receptor beta chains follows, all from one sample in a study of blood T cell repertoires in COVID-19. Sequenced by immunoSEQ multiplex PCR; TCRdb stores in-frame clones only, minus some. The sample lists some 300,000 clones, more than 80% occurring once. Source material: peripheral blood. The receptors originated from a woman between 50 and 59 years old with COVID-19, enrolled during active disease. Both conserved end residues are part of each CDR3. D genes are given only for firm matches. Clone size is shown for a subset of rows, as once, few, many or a class of expanded clone.

abundance	d_gene	v_gene	j_gene	CDR3nt	CDR3aa
.	.	TRBV6-4	TRBJ1-1	TGTGCCAGCAGTCGAGGCGGGGTCGGATCGAACACTGAAGCTTTCTTT	CASSRGGVGSNTEAFF
.	TRBD1	TRBV10-3	TRBJ1-6	TGTGCCATCAGTGACACCGACGGGACAGGCGGTTCACCCCTCCACTTT	CAISDTDGTGGSPLHF
once	TRBD2	TRBV15	TRBJ2-3	TGTGCCACCAGCAGAGAAGGCCGGGAGGCAGATACGCAGTATTTT	CATSREGREADTQYF
.	TRBD2	TRBV5-1	TRBJ2-5	TGCGCCAGCAGCTTGGGCCGGGGACTAGAAGAGACCCAGTACTTC	CASSLGRGLEETQYF
.	.	TRBV21-1	TRBJ2-5	TGTGCCAGCAGCTGCCCGACTAATTCCCAAGAGACCCAGTACTTC	CASSCPTNSQETQYF
.	.	TRBV29-1	TRBJ2-4	TGCAGCGTTGAAGGGACAGCAGAAAACATTCAGTACTTC	CSVEGTAENIQYF
.	.	TRBV6-2/TRBV6-3	TRBJ2-7	TGTGCCAGCAGTTACCTTTTTAGCGGCCTCGGGGAGTACGAGCAGTACTTC	CASSYLFSGLGEYEQYF
.	TRBD2	TRBV11-3	TRBJ2-5	TGTGCCAGCAGCTTAAGGCTAGCGGGGAGCCAAGAGACCCAGTACTTC	CASSLRLAGSQETQYF
.	.	TRBV27	TRBJ2-5	TGTGCCAGCAGTCCCCTCCCCGGGACCCAGTACTTC	CASSPLPGTQYF
.	.	TRBV7-9	TRBJ1-5	TGTGCCAGCAGCTTATGGGGCAGGGGCGGCAATCAGCCCCAGCATTTT	CASSLWGRGGNQPQHF
.	.	TRBV6-5	TRBJ2-7	TGTGCCAGCAGCAGGCTCCTTTACGAGCAGTACTTC	CASSRLLYEQYF
.	.	TRBV27	TRBJ1-6	TGTGCCAGCAGGGCAAATTCACCCCTCCACTTT	CASRANSPLHF
.	TRBD1	TRBV10-1	TRBJ2-1	TGCGCCAGCAGTGAGTCCCGGGACAGGACTCAGTTCTTC	CASSESRDRTQFF
.	.	TRBV6-5	TRBJ2-3	TGTGCCAGCAGTTTTGGCAGCGCCTTCACAGATACGCAGTATTTT	CASSFGSAFTDTQYF
.	TRBD1	TRBV15	TRBJ1-2	TGTGCCACCAGCACAGGGAACAGGGGGCTAGGCTATGGCTACACCTTC	CATSTGNRGLGYGYTF
.	TRBD1	TRBV3-1/TRBV3-2	TRBJ1-6	TGTGCCAGCAGCCTCCAGAACAGGGGTTCACCCCTCCACTTT	CASSLQNRGSPLHF
once	.	TRBV19	TRBJ1-1	TGTGCCAGTACCCGGTGGACTGAAGCTTTCTTT	CASTRWTEAFF
.	.	TRBV5-1	TRBJ1-6	TGCGCCAGCAGCTTGGCTGGGTTCGGGTCACCCCTCCACTTT	CASSLAGFGSPLHF
once	TRBD2	TRBV24-1	TRBJ2-1	TGTGCCACCAGTGATTTTTCGACTAGCGGGAGCGGCGCCTACAATGAGCAGTTCTTC	CATSDFSTSGSGAYNEQFF
.	TRBD2	TRBV4-1	TRBJ2-5	TGCGCCAGCAGCCAAGCCATCCCCTCCAGGGAGGGGGAGACCCAGTACTTC	CASSQAIPSREGETQYF
.	TRBD1	TRBV11-2	TRBJ2-7	TGTGCCAGCAGCTACGAGACAGGGGCGACCTACGAGCAGTACTTC	CASSYETGATYEQYF
.	.	TRBV4-1	TRBJ2-7	TGCGCCAGCAGGAGACAGGAATTAGACTACGAGCAGTACTTC	CASRRQELDYEQYF
.	.	TRBV6-5	TRBJ1-2	TGTGCCAGCAGTTACAGGGGAACCTATGGCTACACCTTC	CASSYRGTYGYTF
.	TRBD2	TRBV27	TRBJ2-5	TGTGCCAGCAGTCTGGGCACTAGCGGAGAGACCCAGTACTTC	CASSLGTSGETQYF
.	TRBD1	TRBV3-1/TRBV3-2	TRBJ1-1	TGTGCCAGCAGCGACTACGACAGGGGGGGCACTGAAGCTTTCTTT	CASSDYDRGGTEAFF
once	.	TRBV7-2	TRBJ2-1	TGTGCCAGCAGAAAGCGGACTGGGGATTATAACAATGAGCAGTTCTTC	CASRKRTGDYNNEQFF
.	TRBD1	TRBV18	TRBJ2-7	TGTGCCAGCTCACCCGGGACAGGGGTGTACGAGCAGTACTTC	CASSPGTGVYEQYF
.	TRBD2	TRBV4-2	TRBJ2-3	TGTGCCAGCAGCCAAGTAGGCGGGAGGGCAGGGTCAGATACGCAGTATTTT	CASSQVGGRAGSDTQYF
.	TRBD1	TRBV19	TRBJ1-4	TGTGCCAGTAGTGCATTGGGACAGGGACCTCCAGTGTTTTTT	CASSALGQGPPVFF
.	.	TRBV7-2	TRBJ1-5	TGTGCCAGCAGCTTAGGTAGGCAGGGCAATCAGCCCCAGCATTTT	CASSLGRQGNQPQHF
.	.	TRBV19	TRBJ1-3	TGTGCCAGTATTACGGGTGCGGACACCATATATTTT	CASITGADTIYF
.	TRBD1	TRBV5-1	TRBJ1-1	TGCGCCAGCAGCTTGGTATCAGGGGGCCGATACACTGAAGCTTTCTTT	CASSLVSGGRYTEAFF
.	.	TRBV19	TRBJ1-1	TGTGCCAGTAGTATACCCAGGGAGAACACTGAAGCTTTCTTT	CASSIPRENTEAFF
.	TRBD2	TRBV5-5	TRBJ2-3	TGTGCCAGCAGCCTAAGGACTAGCGGGACTAGCACAGATACGCAGTATTTT	CASSLRTSGTSTDTQYF
.	.	TRBV2	TRBJ1-4	TGTGCCAGCAGTCCACTTGAAAAACTGTTTTTT	CASSPLEKLFF
.	.	TRBV6-5	TRBJ2-7	TGTGCCAGCAGGGGTAACAGGGCTCCCTACGAGCAGTACTTC	CASRGNRAPYEQYF
.	.	TRBV7-6	TRBJ2-7	TGTGCCAGCAGCTTAGAAGTGGGGACTTCCTACGAGCAGTACTTC	CASSLEVGTSYEQYF
once	.	TRBV23-1	TRBJ1-1	TGCGCCAGCAGCCACCGAAACGGGGGGAGTTTATCTGAAGCTTTCTTT	CASSHRNGGSLSEAFF
.	TRBD2	TRBV7-9	TRBJ2-1	TGTGCCAGCAGCCCACCGGGACTAGCGGGAGATCCCTCCTACAATGAGCAGTTCTTC	CASSPPGLAGDPSYNEQFF
.	TRBD1	TRBV7-8	TRBJ1-4	TGTGCCAGCAGCAGCACCGACAGGGAGAAGAATGAAAAACTGTTTTTT	CASSSTDREKNEKLFF
.	.	TRBV7-6	TRBJ2-2	TGTGCCAGCAGTTCTTACCAGGTCATATCCGGGGAGCTGTTTTTT	CASSSYQVISGELFF
.	TRBD1	TRBV12-3/TRBV12-4	TRBJ2-7	TGTGCCAGCAGGCGAGGGACAGCATACGAGCAGTACTTC	CASRRGTAYEQYF
.	TRBD2	TRBV30	TRBJ2-7	TGTGCCTGGAGTTCCACTCGGACTAGCGGGGGTTACGAGCAGTACTTC	CAWSSTRTSGGYEQYF
.	.	TRBV7-9	TRBJ1-2	TGTGCCAGCAGCTTGGCCTATGGCTACACCTTC	CASSLAYGYTF
few	TRBD1	TRBV6-5	TRBJ1-1	TGTGCCAGCAGACCCCGGGACAGGGAGCAAGCTTTCTTT	CASRPRDREQAFF
.	.	TRBV11-2	TRBJ1-4	TGTGCCAGCAGCTTAGATGGGACACCCCGAGGAAATGAAAAACTGTTTTTT	CASSLDGTPRGNEKLFF
.	.	TRBV2	TRBJ1-4	TGTGCCAGCGAAAGATTACTTAATGAAAAACTGTTTTTT	CASERLLNEKLFF
few	.	TRBV19	TRBJ2-7	TGTGCCAGTAGCCGGGAGACCTCCTACGAGCAGTACTTC	CASSRETSYEQYF
.	TRBD2	TRBV19	TRBJ2-1	TGTGCCAGTAGTATATCGGAACTAGCGGGATACAATGAGCAGTTCTTC	CASSISELAGYNEQFF
.	.	TRBV20-1	TRBJ2-5	TGCAGTGCTAGTTCAGCGGGTGGCGGGTACCAAGAGACCCAGTACTTC	CSASSAGGGYQETQYF
.	.	TRBV2	TRBJ1-5	TGTGCCAGCAGGACAGAGTATAGCAATCAGCCCCAGCATTTT	CASRTEYSNQPQHF
.	TRBD1	TRBV5-1	TRBJ1-1	TGCGCCAGCAGCTTGGAAGTCGTAGGGGGCGGCACTGAAGCTTTCTTT	CASSLEVVGGGTEAFF
.	.	TRBV4-2	TRBJ2-2	TGTGCCAGCAGCCAAGATCGCGGAAGTTCGTCCGGGGAGCTGTTTTTT	CASSQDRGSSSGELFF
.	.	TRBV5-4	TRBJ1-1	TGTGCCAGCAGGGGCCAGGGGAGGGTGCAAGCTTTCTTT	CASRGQGRVQAFF
.	.	TRBV3-1/TRBV3-2	TRBJ1-4	TGTGCCAGCAGCCAAGATCAGGGTCTGGGAGAAAAACTGTTTTTT	CASSQDQGLGEKLFF